This TCR beta chain was obtained from a study of blood T cell repertoires in COVID-19. Study-level background: Donors in the United States, Italy and Spain gave samples during acute or convalescent COVID-19. T cells, B-cell-depleted T cells, or PBMCs supplied cDNA or gDNA.

As originally analysed: Reference gene primers were amplified, and this amplification served to estimate nucleated cell counts. Sequencing was performed with immunoSEQ multiplex PCR; in TCRdb, only in-frame clones are kept and a portion is missing. For V, J and clone size, that table is used; D and trimming come from the DNA. The sample consists of 240,000 or so clones, roughly 80% of them appearing once. CDR3 length: 14 amino acids. Germline CDR1 is SGDLS and CDR2 is YYNGEE. V lost 2 bases to trimming and J lost 0 bases, with 8 bases between them. This TCR derives from a woman aged 18-29 years with acute or convalescent COVID-19. This chain connects TRBV9 to TRBJ1-2, with a tentative D call TRBD1 (5 bases). Sequencing was carried out using peripheral blood. CDR3 nucleotides: TGTGCCAGCAGCGTTATGACAGCTAACTATGGCTACACCTTC. It yields the protein CASSVMTANYGYTF.